This T cell receptor (beta chain) was retrieved from a study of T cell responses to AZD1222 COVID-19 vaccine. TCRdb keeps only in-frame clones here, not all; method: immunoSEQ multiplex PCR. Of 73,000 or so clones listed, around 89% are singletons. A word on this clone: Antigen unknown.

The CDR3 is made up of 18 amino acids. The germline V gene encodes CDR1 MNHEY and CDR2 SVGEGT. V was clipped by 5 bases and J by 2 bases; unmatched bases: 15. Study-wide points: Among spike-specific TCRs, nearly half reportedly target unmutated variant regions.

The origin of this receptor is an adult in good health. This material consisted of peripheral blood, taken on day 0 of AZD1222 vaccination. The chain joins TRBV6-2 or TRBV6-3 to TRBJ2-3, with TRBD2 identical over 8 bases. The CDR3 nucleotides read TGTGCCAGCAGTCCAGTCCTCCTAGCGGGTGGGGTCACAGATACGCAGTATTTT. Translated: CASSPVLLAGGVTDTQYF.